This TCR beta chain is drawn from a study of blood T cell repertoires in COVID-19. Study-wide background: Samples representing acute and convalescent COVID-19 were sourced from the United States, Italy and Spain. Sources were T cells, B-cell-depleted T cells, or PBMCs; the material itself was cDNA or gDNA.

Profiled with immunoSEQ multiplex PCR; TCRdb holds only in-frame clones, not every one. This table holds some 250,000 clones, approximately 84% found once. This CDR3 spans 14 amino acids. V shed 3 bases and J shed 8 bases, with 14 bases lying between them. Germline loops: CDR1 MGHRA, CDR2 YSYEKL. The rearrangement joins TRBV4-1 to TRBJ2-4; no reliable D call. The material sequenced was peripheral blood. The receptor was isolated from a woman under 40 who had recovered from COVID-19. Here the CDR3 DNA reads TGCGCCAGCAGCCAGCCCTTGAGGAAGGACATTCAGTACTTC. Amino acids: CASSQPLRKDIQYF.